This T cell receptor beta chain stems from a study of cytomegalovirus exposure and HLA in healthy donors. General observations from the study: HLA alleles showed associations with about 17,000 TCR beta sequences in a later analysis, at a 0.05 false discovery rate. Solely CMV serostatus was available to characterize immune exposure. Later, TCR association rates were found to vary by HLA locus, highest for DRB1 and lowest for HLA-C.

Details on this clone: Its specificity is not known.

The PCR contained 60 Vbeta and 13 Jbeta primers. TCRdb keeps only in-frame clones here, not all; method: immunoSEQ multiplex PCR. The data hold 85,000 to 100,000 clones, with around four fifths observed a single time. The donors gave bone marrow, and they were healthy. Germline assignment: CDR1 GTSNPN and CDR2 SVGIG (reference sequence). V gave up 3 bases and J gave up 5 bases, with 7 bases separating them. This CDR3 region has 11 residues. The J gene is TRBJ1-2, the V gene TRBV30; D is ambiguous. The specimen was PBMCs. This sequence was found in a woman aged 18-29 years in good health and CMV-seropositive. The CDR3 DNA reads as TGTGCCTGGAGGTCAACTTATGGCTACACCTTC. Its protein is CAWRSTYGYTF.